This T cell receptor beta chain was documented in a study of control samples from healthy donors and cancer patients. The CDR3 loop spans 17 amino acids. Germline trimming cut 11 bases from V and 2 bases from J; bases unmatched to any gene: 13. Germline V gives CDR1 SNHLY, CDR2 FYNNEI. The protocol was immunoSEQ multiplex PCR, while the TCRdb copy is restricted to in-frame clones and leaves out a portion. Among around 71,000 clones, just over 90% were seen once, and the ten largest hold about 1.2%. The sample comprised PBMCs. The receptor was isolated from a woman aged 45-59 years with colorectal cancer. The chain couples TRBV2 to TRBJ2-2, with 11 positions matching TRBD2. The DNA for the CDR3 is TGTGCCGGCACAGGGGGGACTAGCGGATATAACACCGGGGAGCTGTTTTTT. Its protein is CAGTGGTSGYNTGELFF.